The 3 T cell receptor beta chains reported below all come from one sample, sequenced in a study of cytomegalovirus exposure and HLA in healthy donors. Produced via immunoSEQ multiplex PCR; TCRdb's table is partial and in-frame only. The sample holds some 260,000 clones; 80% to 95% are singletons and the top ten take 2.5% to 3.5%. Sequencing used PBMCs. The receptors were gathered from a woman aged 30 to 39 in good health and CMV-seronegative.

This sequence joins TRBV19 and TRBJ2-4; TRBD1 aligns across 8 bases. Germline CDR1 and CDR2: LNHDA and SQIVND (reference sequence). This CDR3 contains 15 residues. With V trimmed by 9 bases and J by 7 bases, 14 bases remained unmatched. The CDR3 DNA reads TGTGCCAGCAAAACAGACAGGGGCGCTACGAACATTCAGTACTTC. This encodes CASKTDRGATNIQYF.

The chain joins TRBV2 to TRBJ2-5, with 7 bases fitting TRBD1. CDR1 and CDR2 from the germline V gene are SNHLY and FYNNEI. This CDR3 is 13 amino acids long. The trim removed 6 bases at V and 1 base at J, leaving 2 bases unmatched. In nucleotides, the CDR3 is TGTGCCAGCAGGGGGACAGCCCAAGAGACCCAGTACTTC. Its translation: CASRGTAQETQYF.

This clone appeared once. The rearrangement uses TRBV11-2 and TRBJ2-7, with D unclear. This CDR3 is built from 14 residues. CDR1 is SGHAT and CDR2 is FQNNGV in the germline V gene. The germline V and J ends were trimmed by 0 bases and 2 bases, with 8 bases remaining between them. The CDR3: CASSLDRLAYEQYF. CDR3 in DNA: TGTGCCAGCAGCTTAGATCGCCTGGCCTACGAGCAGTACTTC. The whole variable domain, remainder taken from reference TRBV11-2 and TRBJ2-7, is EAGVAQSPRYKIIEKRQSVAFWCNPISGHATLYWYQQILGQGPKLLIQFQNNGVVDDSQLPKDRFSAERLKGVDSTLKIQPAKLEDSAVYLCASSLDRLAYEQYFGPGTRLTVT.